This T cell receptor (beta chain) was recovered during a study of shared clonotypes between healthy human individuals. Study results and limitations: Clonotype sharing among donors was thought likely to change with sequencing depth.

Notes on this clone: Its antigen is unknown.

V gave up 0 bases and J gave up 0 bases, with 10 bases separating them. This CDR3 has 15 residues. CDR1 is SGHRS and CDR2 is YFSETQ in the germline V gene. Every subset's genomic DNA went evenly onto several immunoSEQ plates. The authors' processing: Filtering differed for immunoSEQ, which gave only junction sequences without quality scores. Assay used: immunoSEQ multiplex PCR; TCRdb lists only in-frame clones, some missing. For V, J and clone size, that table is used; D and trimming come from the DNA. The profile shows hundreds of thousands of clones, approximately 77% of them singletons. This TCR was recovered from a woman aged 40 to 55 in good health. Some clones in this sample may be carry-over from other donors' samples. The sequencing input was PBMCs. This chain uses TRBV5-1 with TRBJ2-7; D is undetermined. CDR3 in DNA: TGCGCCAGCAGCTTGGACGGTGCTCCCTCCTACGAGCAGTACTTC. Its protein product is CASSLDGAPSYEQYF.